This is a list of T cell receptor beta chains from one sample in a study of OX40 agonist ivuxolimab in advanced cancers. Clones were sequenced by immunoSEQ multiplex PCR, and TCRdb holds only the in-frame ones, with some missing. Here the sample spans about 42,000 clones, 85% to 90% being singletons. Sample: CD4+ or CD8+ T cells sorted from blood, taken in a trial of the OX40 agonist ivuxolimab. These receptors came from an adult with an advanced solid tumor such as melanoma, head and neck, liver or kidney cancer. CDR3s include the opening cysteine and the closing phenylalanine or tryptophan. Clone sizes are given selectively: once, few, many, or a class where the clone is expanded.

NA,TRBJ1-1,TRBV5-8,CASSWPGHRNTEAFF
once,TRBJ1-1,TRBV20-1,CSGGGTEAFF
NA,TRBJ1-3,TRBV5-5,CASSFRSPNTIYF
NA,TRBJ1-2,TRBV6-1,CASSGGQNYGYTF
NA,TRBJ2-3,TRBV7-9,CASSLWSSGVGDTQYF
NA,TRBJ1-1,TRBV30,CAWKPDSLNTEAFF
NA,TRBJ2-5,TRBV4-1,CASSPQLAGQETQYF
NA,TRBJ2-1,TRBV7-8,CASSHDAGANNEQFF
NA,TRBJ2-7,TRBV30,CAWGLAYEQYF
NA,TRBJ2-7,TRBV12-5,CASGLRQGAYEQYF
NA,TRBJ2-3,TRBV10-2,CASSELVAGGRFRTDTQYF
NA,TRBJ1-3,TRBV6-5,CASRDRFTGNTIYF
once,TRBJ1-2,TRBV29-1,CSVADPGYGYTF
NA,TRBJ2-7,TRBV4-1,CASSPTLAGASYEQYF
NA,TRBJ2-7,TRBV28,CASSPPGRPEQYF
NA,TRBJ1-4,TRBV5-6,CASSRTRETEKLFF
NA,TRBJ2-3,TRBV27,CARSGGLGTDTQYF
NA,TRBJ2-7,TRBV29-1,CSVGRQGRSSYEQYF
NA,TRBJ2-3,TRBV19,CASTSRGGYSTDTQYF
NA,TRBJ2-5,TRBV11-2,CASSSGGETQYF
NA,TRBJ2-3,TRBV4-1,CASSQVGADTDTQYF
NA,TRBJ1-2,TRBV5-4,CASSSHGISGYTF
NA,TRBJ2-7,TRBV30,CAWSQTWGGYEQYF
NA,TRBJ1-5,TRBV5-8,CASSQTVDFYSNQPQHF
NA,TRBJ1-5,TRBV5-4,CATSNQGQPQHF
NA,TRBJ2-5,TRBV5-5,CASSRTNSGVQETQYF
NA,TRBJ1-5,TRBV5-1,CASSPGTGGLNQPQHF
NA,TRBJ1-2,TRBV19,CASSTTARGGQEDGYTF
NA,TRBJ1-1,TRBV18,CASSPSGTGYTEAFF
NA,TRBJ2-3,TRBV7-6,CASSLYPDTQYF
few,TRBJ1-1,TRBV12-5,CASGLVQGNTEAFF
once,TRBJ2-5,TRBV10-3,CAISGGRSQETQYF
NA,TRBJ1-4,TRBV2,CASSEQAYNEKLFF
few,TRBJ2-1,TRBV18,CASSPPAGGNEQFF
NA,TRBJ2-7,TRBV4-1,CASSQDWTGTYEQYF
NA,TRBJ1-5,TRBV2,CASSALKNQPQHF
NA,TRBJ2-7,TRBV6-1,CASSILPGSYEQYF
few,TRBJ1-1,TRBV7-3,CASSLTPDTEAFF
NA,TRBJ2-1,TRBV7-9,CASSPNFSGNEQFF
NA,TRBJ1-5,TRBV15,CATSPDVRAVVTPQHF